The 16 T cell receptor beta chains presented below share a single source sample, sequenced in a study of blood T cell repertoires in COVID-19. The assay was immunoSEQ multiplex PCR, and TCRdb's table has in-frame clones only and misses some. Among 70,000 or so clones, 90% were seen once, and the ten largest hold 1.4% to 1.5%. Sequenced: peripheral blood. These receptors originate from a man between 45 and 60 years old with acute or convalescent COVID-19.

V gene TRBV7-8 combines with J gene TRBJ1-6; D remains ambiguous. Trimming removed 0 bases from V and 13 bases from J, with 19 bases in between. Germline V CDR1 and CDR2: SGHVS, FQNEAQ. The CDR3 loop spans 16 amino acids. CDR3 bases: TGTGCCAGCAGCTTAGCCTGGCGGGGTTTAGGCATGCCCCTCCACTTT. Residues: CASSLAWRGLGMPLHF.

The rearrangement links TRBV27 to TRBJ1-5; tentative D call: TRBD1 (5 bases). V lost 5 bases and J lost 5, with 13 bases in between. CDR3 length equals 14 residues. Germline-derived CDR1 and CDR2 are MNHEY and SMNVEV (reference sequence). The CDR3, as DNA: TGTGCCAGCAGTGGTGGGGGGGTGTATCAGCCCCAGCATTTT. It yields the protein CASSGGGVYQPQHF.

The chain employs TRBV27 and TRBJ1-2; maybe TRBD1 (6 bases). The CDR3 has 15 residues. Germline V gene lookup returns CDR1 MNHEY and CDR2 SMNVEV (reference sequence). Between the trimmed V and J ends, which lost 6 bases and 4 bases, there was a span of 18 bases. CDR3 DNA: TGTGCCAGCAGCCCCAGGGGAACGCCGTCCTATGGCTACACCTTC. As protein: CASSPRGTPSYGYTF.

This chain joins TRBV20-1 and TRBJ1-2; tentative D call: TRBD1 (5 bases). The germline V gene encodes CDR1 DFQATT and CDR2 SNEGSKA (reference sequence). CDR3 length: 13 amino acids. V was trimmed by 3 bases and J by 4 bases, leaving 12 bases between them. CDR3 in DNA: TGCAGTGCTAGTTCCGGGGGTCCCTATGGCTACACCTTC. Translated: CSASSGGPYGYTF.

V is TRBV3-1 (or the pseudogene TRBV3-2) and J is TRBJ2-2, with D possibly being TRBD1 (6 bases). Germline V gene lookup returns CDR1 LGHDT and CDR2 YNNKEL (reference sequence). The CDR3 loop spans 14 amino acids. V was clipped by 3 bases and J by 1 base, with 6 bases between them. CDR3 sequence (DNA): TGTGCCAGCAGCCAGGACAGGAACACCGGGGAGCTGTTTTTT. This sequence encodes CASSQDRNTGELFF.

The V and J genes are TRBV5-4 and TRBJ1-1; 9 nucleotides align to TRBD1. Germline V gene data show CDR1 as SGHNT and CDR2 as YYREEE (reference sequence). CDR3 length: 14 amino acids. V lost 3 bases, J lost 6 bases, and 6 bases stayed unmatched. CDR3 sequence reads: CASSSRDRAPEAFF. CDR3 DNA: TGTGCCAGCAGCTCCCGGGACAGGGCCCCTGAAGCTTTCTTT.

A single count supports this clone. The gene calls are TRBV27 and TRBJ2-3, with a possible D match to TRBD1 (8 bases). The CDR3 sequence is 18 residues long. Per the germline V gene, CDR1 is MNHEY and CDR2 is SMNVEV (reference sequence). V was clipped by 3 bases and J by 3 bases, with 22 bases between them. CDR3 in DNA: TGTGCCAGCAGTTTCCTTACGAAAACAGGGGGAGGGACAGATACGCAGTATTTT. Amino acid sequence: CASSFLTKTGGGTDTQYF.

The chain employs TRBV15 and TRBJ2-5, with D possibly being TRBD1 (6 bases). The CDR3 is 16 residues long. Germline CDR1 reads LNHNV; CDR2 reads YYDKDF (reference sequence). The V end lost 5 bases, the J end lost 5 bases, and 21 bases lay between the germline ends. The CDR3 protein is CATSVGAPALGETQYF. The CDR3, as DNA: TGTGCCACCAGCGTGGGGGCCCCGGCCTTGGGGGAGACCCAGTACTTC.

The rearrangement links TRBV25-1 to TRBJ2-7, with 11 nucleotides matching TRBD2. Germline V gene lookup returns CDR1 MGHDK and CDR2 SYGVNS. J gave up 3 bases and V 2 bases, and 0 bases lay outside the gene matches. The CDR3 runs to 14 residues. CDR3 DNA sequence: TGTGCCAGCAGTGAAGGGACTAGCGGCTACGAGCAGTACTTC. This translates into CASSEGTSGYEQYF.

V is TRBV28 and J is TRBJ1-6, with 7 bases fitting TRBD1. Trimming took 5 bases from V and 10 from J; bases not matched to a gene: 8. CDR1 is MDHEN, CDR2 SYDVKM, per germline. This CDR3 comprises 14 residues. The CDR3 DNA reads TGTGCCAGCAGTCGACCGACAGGGCAATCACCCCTCCACTTT. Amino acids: CASSRPTGQSPLHF.

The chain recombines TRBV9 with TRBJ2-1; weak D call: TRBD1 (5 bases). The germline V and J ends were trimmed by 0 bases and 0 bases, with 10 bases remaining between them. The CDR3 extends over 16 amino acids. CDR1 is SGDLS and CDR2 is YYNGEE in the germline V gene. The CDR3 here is CASSVAEDSSYNEQFF. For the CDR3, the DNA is TGTGCCAGCAGCGTAGCTGAAGACAGCTCCTACAATGAGCAGTTCTTC.

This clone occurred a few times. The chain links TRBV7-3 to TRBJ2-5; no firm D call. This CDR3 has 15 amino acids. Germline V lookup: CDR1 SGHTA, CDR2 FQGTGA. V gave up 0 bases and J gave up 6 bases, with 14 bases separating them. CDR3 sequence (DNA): TGTGCCAGCAGCTTAACTGCGGATCCCCGAAAGACCCAGTACTTC. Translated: CASSLTADPRKTQYF.

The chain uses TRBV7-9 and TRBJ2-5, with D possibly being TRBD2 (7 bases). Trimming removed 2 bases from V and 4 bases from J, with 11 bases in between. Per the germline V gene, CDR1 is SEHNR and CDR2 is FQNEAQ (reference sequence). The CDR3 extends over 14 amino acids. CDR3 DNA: TGTGCCAGCAGCTTACTGGGGGGGGCAGAGACCCAGTACTTC. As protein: CASSLLGGAETQYF. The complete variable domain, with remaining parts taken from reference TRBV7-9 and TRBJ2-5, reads DTGVSQNPRHKITKRGQNVTFRCDPISEHNRLYWYRQTLGQGPEFLTYFQNEAQLEKSRLLSDRFSAERPKGSFSTLEIQRTEQGDSAMYLCASSLLGGAETQYFGPGTRLLVL.

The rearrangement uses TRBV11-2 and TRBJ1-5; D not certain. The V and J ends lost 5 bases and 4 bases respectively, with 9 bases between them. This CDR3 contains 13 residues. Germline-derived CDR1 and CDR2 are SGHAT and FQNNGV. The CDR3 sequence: CASSPSGNQPQHF. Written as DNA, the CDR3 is TGTGCCAGCAGCCCTAGCGGGAATCAGCCCCAGCATTTT.

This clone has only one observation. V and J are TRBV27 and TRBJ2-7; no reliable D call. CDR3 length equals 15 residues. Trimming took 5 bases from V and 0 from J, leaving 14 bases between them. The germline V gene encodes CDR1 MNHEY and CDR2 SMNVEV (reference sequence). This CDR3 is CASSHHQLSSYEQYF. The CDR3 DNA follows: TGTGCCAGCAGTCATCACCAATTGAGCTCCTACGAGCAGTACTTC.

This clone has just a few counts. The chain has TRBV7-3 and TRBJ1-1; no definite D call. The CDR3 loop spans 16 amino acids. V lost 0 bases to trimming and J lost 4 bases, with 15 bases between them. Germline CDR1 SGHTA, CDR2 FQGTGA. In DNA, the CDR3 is TGTGCCAGCAGCTTAACCCCAGGCAAACCTCTCACTGAAGCTTTCTTT. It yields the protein CASSLTPGKPLTEAFF.